This is a list of T cell receptor beta chains from one sample in a study of T cell repertoires in cytomegalovirus infection. TCRdb re-analysed the reads in MiXCR, keeping a single row per CDR3 protein. Of some 450,000 distinct CDR3 sequences listed, approximately 33% are singletons. The sample taken for sequencing was PBMCs. These receptors came from a human donor in good health (CMV status not recorded). Some clones in this sample may be carry-over from other donors' samples. CDR3s leave out the opening cysteine and the closing phenylalanine or tryptophan. Expanded clones are given a class, and other clones once, few, many or no size at all.

clone_size v_call cdr3_aa
- TRBV6-5 ASSYTRGVNTEAF
few TRBV28 ASSQNRDNQPQH
few TRBV7-9 ASSPTDFQY
- TRBV2 ASSPQTGLVQPQH
- TRBV30 AWGLRDRVH
- TRBV7-2 ASSPRTSGGLSTDTQY
many TRBV19 ASSLGLAEDTQY
few TRBV2 ANLIGKASYEQY
few TRBV7-9 ASSLGTEAL
many TRBV7-8 ASSAPGQGNTEAF
- TRBV14 ASSQDVWGLTEAF
- TRBV19 ASSIVAVTSGLNETQY
few TRBV2 ASSDNPRRQGDIYEQY
few TRBV7-9 ASSGWTSGVTDTQY
few TRBV19 ASSIRGGLGQPQH
- TRBV19 ASGTSRGQPQH
- TRBV9 ASSGQGANFNEQF
- TRBV9 ASSVDTLRGGARETQY
- TRBV6-6 ASTPYLAGPESNQPQH